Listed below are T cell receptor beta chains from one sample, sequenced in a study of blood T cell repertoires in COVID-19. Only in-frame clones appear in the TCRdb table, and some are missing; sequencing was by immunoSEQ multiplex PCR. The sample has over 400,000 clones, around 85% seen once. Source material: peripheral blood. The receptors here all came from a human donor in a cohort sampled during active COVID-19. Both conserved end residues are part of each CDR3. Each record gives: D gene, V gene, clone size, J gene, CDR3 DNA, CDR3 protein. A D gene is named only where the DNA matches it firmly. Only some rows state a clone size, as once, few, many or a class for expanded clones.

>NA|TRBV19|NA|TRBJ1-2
TGTGCCACCCTTCGGGGTAACTATGGCTACACCTTC
CATLRGNYGYTF
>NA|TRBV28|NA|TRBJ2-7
TGTGCCAGCAGTTTATTCCGGGTTGTCGGCGAGCAGTACTTC
CASSLFRVVGEQYF
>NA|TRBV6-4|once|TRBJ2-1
TGTGCCAGCAGTGACAGGGGCCAAAAACTCTCCAATGAGCAGTTCTTC
CASSDRGQKLSNEQFF
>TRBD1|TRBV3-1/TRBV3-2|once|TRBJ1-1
TGTGCCAGCAGCCAGAGGACAGGGGACACTGAAGCTTTCTTT
CASSQRTGDTEAFF
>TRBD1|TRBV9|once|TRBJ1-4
TGTGCCAGCAGTTACAGGGGGGACGGGGGAGAAAAACTGTTTTTT
CASSYRGDGGEKLFF
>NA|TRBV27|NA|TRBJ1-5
TGTGCCAGCAGAATTCAGGGATTTAGCAATCAGCCCCAGCATTTT
CASRIQGFSNQPQHF
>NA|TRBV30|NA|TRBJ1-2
TGTGCCTGGAGTGCCCTCCCACGGAACTATGGCTACACCTTC
CAWSALPRNYGYTF
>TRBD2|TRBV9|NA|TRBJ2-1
TGTGCCAGCAGCGTAGGCCTAGCGGATTCCTACAATGAGCAGTTCTTC
CASSVGLADSYNEQFF
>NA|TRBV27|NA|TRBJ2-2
TGTGCCAGCAGGCGGGACAGACTGAACACCGGGGAGCTGTTTTTT
CASRRDRLNTGELFF
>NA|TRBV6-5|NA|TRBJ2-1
TGTGCCAGCAGGACAAGACAGCTCCGGCCCAATGAGCAGTTCTTC
CASRTRQLRPNEQFF
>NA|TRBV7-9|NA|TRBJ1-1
TGTGCCAGCCGCCCCGGGTCTATGAACACTGAAGCTTTCTTT
CASRPGSMNTEAFF
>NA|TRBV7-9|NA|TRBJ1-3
TGTGCCAGCAGCTTAGTCCAGTGGCCTGGAAACACCATATATTTT
CASSLVQWPGNTIYF
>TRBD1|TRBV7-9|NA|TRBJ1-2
TGTGCCAGCAGCTTCGGACAGGGGAATGGCTACACCTTC
CASSFGQGNGYTF
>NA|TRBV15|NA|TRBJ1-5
TGTGCCACCAGCAGAGATAGGGGGAATAGCAATCAGCCCCAGCATTTT
CATSRDRGNSNQPQHF
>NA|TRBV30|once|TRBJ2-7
TGTGCCTGGAGAAAACGGAGCTCCTACGAGCAGTACTTC
CAWRKRSSYEQYF
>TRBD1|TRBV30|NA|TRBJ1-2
TGTGCCTGGAGTGTGGGCAGGGGGAAGGATAACTATGGCTACACCTTC
CAWSVGRGKDNYGYTF
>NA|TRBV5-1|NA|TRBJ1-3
TGCGCCAATTTGGGAAGACCGGGACACTACTCTGGAAACACCATATATTTT
CANLGRPGHYSGNTIYF
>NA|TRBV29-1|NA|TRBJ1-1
TGCAGCGTGGAGGAGGGGATGAACACTGAAGCTTTCTTT
CSVEEGMNTEAFF
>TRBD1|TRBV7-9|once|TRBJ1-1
TGTGCCAGCAGCCTCCAAACAGGGGGCAACACTGAAGCTTTCTTT
CASSLQTGGNTEAFF
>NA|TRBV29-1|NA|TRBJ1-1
TGCAGCGTTGAAGATCAAGGGGCCACTGAAGCTTTCTTT
CSVEDQGATEAFF
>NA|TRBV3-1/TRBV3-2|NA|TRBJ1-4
TGTGCCAGCAGCCAGCGGGGCGTGGGCGAAAATGAAAAACTGTTTTTT
CASSQRGVGENEKLFF
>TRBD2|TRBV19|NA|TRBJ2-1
TGTGCCAGTAGTATACCGGGACTAGCGGCCTACAATGAGCAGTTCTTC
CASSIPGLAAYNEQFF
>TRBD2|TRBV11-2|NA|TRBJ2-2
TGTGCCAGCAGCACCCGGACTAGCGGGGCAAACACCGGGGAGCTGTTTTTT
CASSTRTSGANTGELFF
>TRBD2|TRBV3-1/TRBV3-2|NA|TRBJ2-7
TGTGCCAGCAGCCCCCTGGGACTAGCGGGCTACGAGCAGTACTTC
CASSPLGLAGYEQYF
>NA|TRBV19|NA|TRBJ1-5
TGTGCCAGTAGTATCTTCTCCAGGAGCAATCAGCCCCAGCATTTT
CASSIFSRSNQPQHF
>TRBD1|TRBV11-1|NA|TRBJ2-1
TGTGCCAGCAGACTCCGGGACAGGCCGTACAATGAGCAGTTCTTC
CASRLRDRPYNEQFF
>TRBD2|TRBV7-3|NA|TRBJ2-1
TGTGCCAGCAGTCCAGCGGGAGGGGTATACAATGAGCAGTTCTTC
CASSPAGGVYNEQFF
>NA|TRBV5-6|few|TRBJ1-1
TGTGCCAGCAGCTTGGGTCTGGAGGTGGACACTGAAGCTTTCTTT
CASSLGLEVDTEAFF
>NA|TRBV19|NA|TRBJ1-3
TGTGCCAGTAGTACCGACGGGAGCTCTGGAAACACCATATATTTT
CASSTDGSSGNTIYF
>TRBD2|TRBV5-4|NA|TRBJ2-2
TGTGCCAGCAGCCGCGAACCAACTAGCGGCACCGGGGAGCTGTTTTTT
CASSREPTSGTGELFF
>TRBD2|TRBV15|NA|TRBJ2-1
TGTGCCACCAGCAGGGACTCGGGACTAGCGGCCTACAATGAGCAGTTCTTC
CATSRDSGLAAYNEQFF
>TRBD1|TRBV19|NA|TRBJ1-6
TGTGCCAGTAGTATCGATGACAGGGGAGATTCACCCCTCCACTTT
CASSIDDRGDSPLHF
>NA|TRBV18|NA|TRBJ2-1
TGTGCCAGCTCACCACCCCCGGTGGGCGATGAGCAGTTCTTC
CASSPPPVGDEQFF
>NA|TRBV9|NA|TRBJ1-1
TGTGCCAGCAGCATGGGACAGAACACTGAAGCTTTCTTT
CASSMGQNTEAFF
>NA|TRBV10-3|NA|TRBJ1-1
TGTGCCATCAGTGACACGGGGACTCCTGAAGCTTTCTTT
CAISDTGTPEAFF
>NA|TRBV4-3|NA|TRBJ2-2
TGCGCCAGCAGCCAAGATTCGACAAGCCTGAACACCGGGGAGCTGTTTTTT
CASSQDSTSLNTGELFF
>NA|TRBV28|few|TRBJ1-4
TGTGCCAGCAGTTTACAGGGCATGGCTAATGAAAAACTGTTTTTT
CASSLQGMANEKLFF
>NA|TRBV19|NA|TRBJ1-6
TGTGCCAGTAGCCCGACACGTTTTAATTCACCCCTCCACTTT
CASSPTRFNSPLHF
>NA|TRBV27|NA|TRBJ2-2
TGTGCCAGCAGACCCCAGGGATACACCGGGGAGCTGTTTTTT
CASRPQGYTGELFF
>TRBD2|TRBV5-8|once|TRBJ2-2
TGTGCCAGCAGCTTGTGGGGGACTACGACCGGGGAGCTGTTTTTT
CASSLWGTTTGELFF
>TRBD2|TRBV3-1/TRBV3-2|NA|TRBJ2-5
TGTGCCAGCAGCCATCGGACTAGTTTGGAGACCCAGTACTTC
CASSHRTSLETQYF
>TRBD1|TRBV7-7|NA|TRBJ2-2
TGTGCTAGCAGCTTAGACAGGGCTAACACCGGGGAGCTGTTTTTT
CASSLDRANTGELFF
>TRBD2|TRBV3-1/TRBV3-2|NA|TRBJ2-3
TGTGCCAGCAGCCAAGATTGGAGGACTAGCGGAGATAGCACAGATACGCAGTATTTT
CASSQDWRTSGDSTDTQYF
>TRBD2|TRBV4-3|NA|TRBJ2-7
TGCGCCAGCAGCCAAGATTGGGCTAGCGGGAGGTACGAGCAGTACTTC
CASSQDWASGRYEQYF
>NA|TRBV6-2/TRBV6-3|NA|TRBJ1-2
TGTGCCAGCAGTTACGGTCTCGGGAAAGACTATGGCTACACCTTC
CASSYGLGKDYGYTF
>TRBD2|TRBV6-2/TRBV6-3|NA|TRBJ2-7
TGTGCCAGCAGTGATCATCTAGCGGGAGACGAGCAGTACTTC
CASSDHLAGDEQYF
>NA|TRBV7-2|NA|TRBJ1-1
TGTGCCAGCAGTCGGGACACCCGAAGGGAAGCTTTCTTT
CASSRDTRREAFF
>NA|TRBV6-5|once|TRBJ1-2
TGTGCCAGCAGTTACCACCCCGGGTATGGCTACACCTTC
CASSYHPGYGYTF
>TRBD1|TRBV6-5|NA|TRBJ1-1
TGTGCCTCCTCGCAGGGGGGGAACACTGAAGCTTTCTTT
CASSQGGNTEAFF
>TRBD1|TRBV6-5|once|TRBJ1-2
TGTGCCAGCAGTAGAGGGGGCGCGATTTTTGGCTACACCTTC
CASSRGGAIFGYTF
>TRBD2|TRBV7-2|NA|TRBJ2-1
TGTGCCAGCAGCTTCGCGGGACTAGCGGGAGTTAATGAGCAGTTCTTC
CASSFAGLAGVNEQFF
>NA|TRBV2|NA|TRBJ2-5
TGTGCCAGCAGTGAATATAATCAAGAGACCCAGTACTTC
CASSEYNQETQYF
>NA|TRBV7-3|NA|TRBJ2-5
TGTGCCAGCAGCTTAGATCCTAACCAAGAGACCCAGTACTTC
CASSLDPNQETQYF
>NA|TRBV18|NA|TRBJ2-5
TGTGCCAGCTCACTGACAGGCCTGGAGACCCAGTACTTC
CASSLTGLETQYF
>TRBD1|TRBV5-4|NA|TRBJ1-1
TGTGCCAGCAGCCGGGACAGGGTACAGGACACTGAAGCTTTCTTT
CASSRDRVQDTEAFF
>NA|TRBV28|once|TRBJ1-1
TGTGCCAGCAGCCTCAAGGGGTACACTGAAGCTTTCTTT
CASSLKGYTEAFF
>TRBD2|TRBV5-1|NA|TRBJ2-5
TGCGCCAGTAGATTAGGGAGGGACCCTCCAGAGACCCAGTACTTC
CASRLGRDPPETQYF
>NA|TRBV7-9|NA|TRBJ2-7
TGTGCCAGCAGCTTAGAGCCAGTAACAGCCTACGAGCAGTACTTC
CASSLEPVTAYEQYF
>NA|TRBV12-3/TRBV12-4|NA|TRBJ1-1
TGTGCCAGCAGTTTGCGGGAAGCTTTCTTT
CASSLREAFF
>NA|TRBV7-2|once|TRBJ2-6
TGTGCCAGCATCCCCTTTGGGGCCAACGTCCTGACTTTC
CASIPFGANVLTF